The rows below give T cell receptor beta chains drawn from one sample of a study of blood T cells in healthy people across ages. TCRdb called the 5' RACE reads again in MiXCR, with one record for every CDR3 protein. Counted here are approximately 800,000 distinct CDR3 sequences, 56% occurring once; the ten biggest clones make up around a quarter. Sequencing used blood. The receptor set was obtained from a middle-aged man in good health. Each CDR3 is given with its conserved first and last residue. Fields, in order: D gene, clone size, J gene, V gene, CDR3 DNA, CDR3 protein. A D gene is named only where the DNA matches it firmly. Clone size, where shown, is once, few, many, or a class for clones that have expanded.

>NA|NA|TRBJ2-5|TRBV21-1
TGTGCCAGCCAAGGGAAGATAGGGGTGGTAGAGACCCAGTACTTC
CASQGKIGVVETQYF
>NA|NA|TRBJ1-2|TRBV6-6
TGTGCCAGCAGCCCCGACCCCCTAACAGACTACTATGGCTACACCTTC
CASSPDPLTDYYGYTF
>NA|NA|TRBJ2-3|TRBV12-3/TRBV12-4
TGTGCCAGCAGTCACCTCGAGCGGGCCGACCTCACAGATACGCAGTATTTT
CASSHLERADLTDTQYF
>NA|NA|TRBJ1-2|TRBV29-1
TGCAGCGTTGAGGATGGCAGGAGATGTATGGGCTACACCTTC
CSVEDGRRCMGYTF
>TRBD2|NA|TRBJ2-1|TRBV5-5
TGTGCCAGCAGTTCCGGGACTAGCGGGAAAGGTGAGCAGTTCTTC
CASSSGTSGKGEQFF
>TRBD2|once|TRBJ2-5|TRBV20-1
TGCAGTGCTAGCGGTAAGAGCGGGAGGGCCCACAATGAGCAGTACTTC
CSASGKSGRAHNEQYF
>NA|few|TRBJ1-1|TRBV24-1
TGTGCCACCAGACAGGGATCGACAGCTTTCTTT
CATRQGSTAFF
>TRBD2|few|TRBJ2-5|TRBV28
TGTGCCACGTGGACTAGCGGGAGGGCAGCTGAGACCCAGTACTTC
CATWTSGRAAETQYF
>NA|NA|TRBJ2-4|TRBV28
TGTGCCAGCAGTGGTGCCGGGGGTACAGCCGAACTAGCCAAAAACATTCAGTACTTC
CASSGAGGTAELAKNIQYF
>TRBD1|NA|TRBJ2-1|TRBV30
TGTGCCTGGAGTGGAGGGGGCGATGAGCAGTTCTTC
CAWSGGGDEQFF
>TRBD2|once|TRBJ2-7|TRBV4-3
TGCGCCAGCAGCCAAGATCTAGCGGGAAGGGTTGGCGGATACAATGAGCAGTACTTC
CASSQDLAGRVGGYNEQYF
>TRBD1|NA|TRBJ2-4|TRBV28
TGTGCCGGCAGTTTAGGGACAGCACAGCTTAAAAACATTCAGTACTTC
CAGSLGTAQLKNIQYF
>TRBD2|NA|TRBJ2-3|TRBV28
TGTGCCAGCGTTTCTCTAGCGGGGGGATCGGATACGCAGTATTTT
CASVSLAGGSDTQYF
>NA|NA|TRBJ2-4|TRBV29-1
TGCAGCGTTGTATGTGGTGGGGAATTGGAGGGTCTAGCCAAAAACATTCAGTACTTC
CSVVCGGELEGLAKNIQYF
>NA|NA|TRBJ2-2|TRBV11-2
TGTGCCAGCAGCTTAGCACAGGCGAACACCGGGGAGCTGTTTTTT
CASSLAQANTGELFF
>NA|NA|TRBJ2-1|TRBV20-1
TGCAGTGCTAGAGATGGCTGGAGCTACAATGAGCAGTTCTTC
CSARDGWSYNEQFF
>NA|NA|TRBJ1-6|TRBV27
TGTGCCAGCAGTATCGACAGGAACTATAATTCACCCCTCCACTTT
CASSIDRNYNSPLHF
>NA|NA|TRBJ2-7|TRBV12-3/TRBV12-4
TGTGCCAGCAGCCTGGGACACTTTGGCTACGAGCAGTACTTC
CASSLGHFGYEQYF
>NA|few|TRBJ2-7|TRBV24-1
TGTGCCACCAGTGATTCAATCCACGAGCAGTACTTC
CATSDSIHEQYF
>NA|NA|TRBJ1-2|TRBV7-2
TGTGCCAGCAGCCGACTCTTGGGGGGAGAGAATGGCTACACCTTC
CASSRLLGGENGYTF
>TRBD2|NA|TRBJ2-1|TRBV20-1
TGCAGTGCTAGCCCCAGGGGCGGGGGGGACAATGAGCAGTTCTTC
CSASPRGGGDNEQFF
>TRBD1|NA|TRBJ1-3|TRBV28
TGTGCCAGCAGGAAACAGGGGGGCTCTGGAAACACCATATATTTT
CASRKQGGSGNTIYF
>TRBD1|once|TRBJ2-2|TRBV2
TGTGCCAGCAGTTCGGACAGGGGGCTGGCCGGGGAGCTGTTTTTT
CASSSDRGLAGELFF
>NA|NA|TRBJ2-3|TRBV20-1
TGCAGTGCTAGTGCCGATACGCAGTATTTT
CSASADTQYF
>TRBD2|NA|TRBJ2-3|TRBV20-1
TGCAGTGCTAGGGCTAGCGGGAAGAGCACAGATACGCAGTATTTT
CSARASGKSTDTQYF